These T cell receptor beta chains were read from a single sample in a study of cytomegalovirus exposure and HLA in healthy donors. Sequencing was performed with immunoSEQ multiplex PCR; in TCRdb, only in-frame clones are kept and a portion is missing. This sample has some 150,000 clones, with 70% to 80% found just once. The source material was PBMCs. These receptors originate from a female donor in good health and CMV-seronegative. The CDR3 runs from the conserved cysteine through the conserved F or W. D genes are given only for firm matches. Not all rows give a size; the values are once, few, many and, for expanded clones, a class.

>TRBJ1-1|TRBV6-6|TRBD1|few|14
TGTGCCAGCAGTCGACAGGGGGAGGGCACTGAAGCTTTCTTT
CASSRQGEGTEAFF
>TRBJ1-5|TRBV2|-|-|17
TGTGCCAGCAGGACCGGGCCAGGCGCAGGGAACAATCAGCCCCAGCATTTT
CASRTGPGAGNNQPQHF
>TRBJ2-5|TRBV19|TRBD2|few|15
TGTGCCAGTAGTATTGGTAGCGGGAGGGGTAAGACCCAGTACTTC
CASSIGSGRGKTQYF
>TRBJ2-1|TRBV25-1|-|-|15
TGTGCCAGCAGTGAATTGGCTAGCTCCTACAATGAGCAGTTCTTC
CASSELASSYNEQFF
>TRBJ2-7|TRBV18|TRBD1|-|14
TGTGCCAGCTCACGGGGACAGGGCCTGGACGAGCAGTACTTC
CASSRGQGLDEQYF
>TRBJ1-1|TRBV11-2|-|-|15
TGTGCCAGCAGCTTAGTAGTTCGCAGGGCGCCTGAAGCTTTCTTT
CASSLVVRRAPEAFF
>TRBJ2-7|TRBV18|-|-|13
TGTGCCAGCTCACCACCGGGCGGGGACGAGCAGTACTTC
CASSPPGGDEQYF
>TRBJ1-3|TRBV7-3|-|-|15
TGTGCCAGCAGCTCCTATGGGGGGACTGGAAACACCATATATTTT
CASSSYGGTGNTIYF
>TRBJ1-2|TRBV2|-|-|18
TGTGCCAGCAGTGAAAAGGGACTTCGGGCACAGGTGCTGGGTGGCTACACCTTC
CASSEKGLRAQVLGGYTF
>TRBJ2-2|TRBV5-1|TRBD1|-|17
TGCGCCAGCAGCTCACCGAGACAGGGGGTCGGGACCGGGGAGCTGTTTTTT
CASSSPRQGVGTGELFF
>TRBJ2-1|TRBV5-1|-|-|16
TGCGCCAGCAGCTCGGTTGGGACTCCCGGCAGAAATGAGCAGTTCTTC
CASSSVGTPGRNEQFF
>TRBJ2-3|TRBV11-2|TRBD2|-|16
TGTGCCAGCAGCTCAGGACTAGCGGGGGTAGGAGATACGCAGTATTTT
CASSSGLAGVGDTQYF
>TRBJ1-3|TRBV18|-|few|15
TGTGCCAGCTCACCATTCCAGGCCGCTGGAAACACCATATATTTT
CASSPFQAAGNTIYF
>TRBJ2-2|TRBV6-4|TRBD2|-|17
TGTGCCAGCACCCAAACGGCTAGCGGGGAACGCACCGGGGAGCTGTTTTTT
CASTQTASGERTGELFF
>TRBJ2-5|TRBV2|TRBD1|once|16
TGTGCCAGCAGTGAAAGTTTGGGACAGGGCCAAGAGACCCAGTACTTC
CASSESLGQGQETQYF